Below, one T cell receptor (beta chain) is given with its context. Spiking each PCR with synthetic TCR analog templates was performed. Clones were sequenced by immunoSEQ multiplex PCR, and TCRdb holds only the in-frame ones, with some missing. Of about 16,000 clones in the sample, 70% to 90% are singletons; the top ten hold roughly 13%. CDR1 is MGHRA and CDR2 is YSYEKL in the germline V gene. The CDR3 is 13 amino acids. Germline trimming cut 4 bases from V and 5 bases from J; bases unmatched to any gene: 4. The data belong to a study of PD-L1 blockade in urothelial cancer. On the study more broadly: Samples came from 3 weeks, at the second dose, and 6 weeks into treatment.

Time point given: pretreatment peripheral blood. The input for sequencing was PBMCs, taken around atezolizumab (anti-PD-L1) treatment. The rearrangement uses TRBV4-1 and TRBJ2-7, with 8 bases fitting TRBD1. The clonotype originates from a man aged 65-85 years with urothelial cancer. CDR3 DNA sequence: TGCGCCAGCAGCCGACAGGGGACAAACGAGCAGTACTTC. Translated, it gives CASSRQGTNEQYF.